Each of the 19 T cell receptor delta chains below was sequenced from the same sample in a study of Vδ1+ human thymocytes. Overall study results and limits: Thymic TRG and TRD repertoires appeared highly polyclonal.

RNA was extracted from the cells and then reverse transcribed. Multiplex PCR used pooled V-gene forward primers and a constant-region reverse primer to amplify CDR3s. TCRdb reanalysed the multiplex PCR reads with CATT. This table has roughly 55,000 delta-chain clones, more than 15% appearing once. Their recognized antigens are unknown. The sample comprised Vdelta1+ gamma-delta thymocytes from the thymus. The subset denotes: FACS-sorted CD3+ TCRalphabeta- TCRVdelta1+ TCRVdelta2- thymocytes. The receptors come from a boy less than two years old who had congenital heart surgery.

In the case of this clone: This sample includes further DNA sequences coding for the same CDR3. J is TRDJ1 and V is TRDV1; D not certain. The germline V gene has CDR1 TSWWSYY and CDR2 QGS. This CDR3 has 14 amino acids. Trimming left V 2 bases short and J 0 bases short, with 7 bases between. CDR3 nucleotides: TGTGCTCTTGGGGAAAGGGAGTACACCGATAAACTCATCTTT. Its protein is CALGEREYTDKLIF.

There are a few counts of this clone. The chain joins TRDV1 to TRDJ1; 10 positions match TRDD3. The CDR3 runs to 23 residues. From germline, CDR1 is TSWWSYY and CDR2 QGS. The trim removed 2 bases at V and 0 bases at J, leaving 24 bases unmatched. The CDR3 DNA sequence: TGTGCTCTTGGGGAAGGCCTTAGTTCCTACGTGGGGGATACACACTCGTACACCGATAAACTCATCTTT. Protein: CALGEGLSSYVGDTHSYTDKLIF.

This clone was detected only a few times. The chain links TRDV1 to TRDJ1, with D unclear. V lost 1 base and J lost 3, with 12 bases in between. This CDR3 spans 15 amino acids. Germline assignment: CDR1 TSWWSYY and CDR2 QGS. This CDR3 is CALGEPPLEADKLIF. In DNA form, the CDR3 reads TGTGCTCTTGGGGAACCCCCCCTCGAAGCCGATAAACTCATCTTT.

As regards this clone: Just one base apart from a much larger clone, this may be a read error. The V call is TRDV2, the J call TRDJ1; 10 nucleotides match TRDD3. CDR3 length: 15 amino acids. Germline CDR1 is GEAIGNYY and CDR2 is EKD. The CDR3 DNA reads as TGCGCCGTAAGTAATACTGGGGGATACACCGATAAACTCATCTTT. It specifies CAVSNTGGYTDKLIF.

The rearrangement joins TRDV1 to TRDJ1; 10 positions match TRDD3. The germline V gene has CDR1 TSWWSYY and CDR2 QGS. The CDR3 totals 19 residues. In nucleotides, the CDR3 is TGTGCCCTAAAAGGGGGATACGCCGCTGTTAGGACGTACACCGATAAACTCATCTTT. Translating it yields CALKGGYAAVRTYTDKLIF.

The chain is built from TRDV1 and TRDJ1, with 9 bases lining up with TRDD2. V dropped 3 bases and J dropped 7; count of bases not matched to a gene: 30. CDR3 length: 22 amino acids. CDR1 and CDR2 (germline): TSWWSYY, QGS. This CDR3 reads CALGDGPSYNSLGTDAPCKLIF. CDR3 DNA sequence: TGTGCTCTTGGGGACGGCCCTTCCTACAACTCTTTGGGGACCGATGCCCCCTGTAAACTCATCTTT.

The chain has TRDV1 and TRDJ1; D gene unclear. CDR3 length equals 14 residues. Trimming took off 3 bases at V and 0 bases at J, with 8 bases between the two ends. Germline CDR1 is TSWWSYY and CDR2 is QGS. CDR3 sequence: CALGDWNNTDKLIF. The DNA for the CDR3 is TGTGCTCTTGGGGACTGGAATAACACCGATAAACTCATCTTT.

The chain couples TRAV29/DV5 to TRDJ1; D unresolved. The CDR3 totals 20 residues. Germline loops: CDR1 NSMFDY, CDR2 ISSIKDK. Trimming stripped 1 base from V and 0 bases from J, with 28 bases between. The DNA for the CDR3 is TGTGCAGCAAGCACCTCTTTCTTTCTGGCGAACTGTCCGTACACCGATAAACTCATCTTT. Translating gives CAASTSFFLANCPYTDKLIF.

Remarks on this clone: Since a much larger clone is just one base distant, this may be a read error. The sample holds other DNA sequences that translate to the same CDR3. J is TRDJ1 and V is TRAV29/DV5; maybe TRDD3 (6 bases). Looked up from germline, CDR1 is NSMFDY and CDR2 is ISSIKDK. The V gene lost 0 bases and the J gene lost 4 bases, with 25 bases spanning the gap. This CDR3 has 18 residues. The CDR3 protein is CAASAYTVDTAYYDKLIF. DNA for the CDR3: TGTGCAGCAAGCGCGTATACGGTGGATACAGCATACTACGATAAACTCATCTTT.

The sample holds a few counts of this clone. J is TRDJ1 and V is TRDV1, with 8 bases lining up with TRDD3. This CDR3 region has 18 residues. From germline, CDR1 is TSWWSYY and CDR2 QGS. V trimming: 3 bases; J trimming: 1 base; junction bases outside the gene matches: 13. CDR3 nucleotide sequence: TGTGCTCTTGGGGATCCTCCTACCGGGGATACTCCCACCGATAAACTCATCTTT. Protein sequence: CALGDPPTGDTPTDKLIF.

About this clone itself: A much larger clone lies a single base off, so this may be a read error. V is TRDV2 and J is TRDJ1; 9 nucleotides line up with TRDD3. Germline V CDR1 and CDR2: GEAIGNYY, EKD. This CDR3 is built from 16 residues. J was trimmed by 0 bases and V by 4 bases; bases with no gene match: 8. CDR3 loop: CACDCWGIRYTDKLIF. The CDR3 coding sequence is TGTGCCTGTGATTGCTGGGGGATCCGGTACACCGATAAACTCATCTTT.

The sample holds a few counts of this clone. The V call is TRDV1, the J call TRDJ1, with D hard to call. The length of the CDR3 is 23 residues. Germline V gene lookup returns CDR1 TSWWSYY and CDR2 QGS. V lost 2 bases and J lost 0, with 34 bases in between. CDR3 DNA: TGTGCTCTTGGGGAAGGCAAATGCCTCCGTAACCATTCTTACCCTGAGTACACCGATAAACTCATCTTT. Encoded protein: CALGEGKCLRNHSYPEYTDKLIF.

The table lists this clone with a few counts. V gene TRDV1 combines with J gene TRDJ1, with 13 bases matching TRDD3. This CDR3 region has 21 residues. Germline V CDR1 and CDR2: TSWWSYY, QGS. The J segment lost 2 bases and the V segment lost 0 bases, leaving 15 bases of the junction unmatched. Written as DNA, the CDR3 is TGTGCTCTTGGGGAACTAGCCCCCGCACTGGGGGATACGAGTGAAACCGATAAACTCATCTTT. Translation: CALGELAPALGDTSETDKLIF.

The V gene is TRDV1, the J gene TRDJ1; TRDD3 agrees at 13 bases. J was trimmed by 1 base and V by 5 bases; bases with no gene match: 13. The CDR3 is made up of 19 amino acids. Germline values: CDR1 TSWWSYY, CDR2 QGS. CDR3 protein: CALGKATSHWGIRTDKLIF. Here the CDR3 DNA reads TGTGCTCTTGGGAAGGCTACGTCCCACTGGGGGATACGCACCGATAAACTCATCTTT.

This clone was found a few times. V gene TRDV1 combines with J gene TRDJ1; the D is unclear. CDR1 is TSWWSYY, CDR2 QGS, per germline. CDR3 length: 15 residues. Trimming pared 0 bases from V and 6 bases from J, leaving 14 bases between. DNA of the CDR3: TGTGCTCTTGGGGAACTTGCAGCTCCTTGGAATAAACTCATCTTT. It specifies CALGELAAPWNKLIF.

This clone was found a few times. J is TRDJ1 and V is TRDV1; 11 bases fit TRDD3. The CDR3 sequence is 18 residues long. V trimming: 4 bases; J trimming: 0 bases; junction bases outside the gene matches: 10. The germline V gene encodes CDR1 TSWWSYY and CDR2 QGS. CDR3 amino acids: CALGAFFLLGDNTDKLIF. The CDR3 DNA reads as TGTGCTCTTGGGGCCTTTTTCCTACTGGGGGATAACACCGATAAACTCATCTTT.

The rearrangement links TRDV1 to TRDJ1, with 8 bases that match TRDD3. The CDR3 runs 20 residues. Germline V gives CDR1 TSWWSYY, CDR2 QGS. Trimming cost V 1 base and J 0 bases; bases outside gene matches: 16. CDR3 protein: CALGEPFFPHVLGDTDKLIF. The CDR3 bases are TGTGCTCTTGGGGAACCTTTCTTTCCCCACGTACTGGGGGACACCGATAAACTCATCTTT.

The chain employs TRDV1 and TRDJ1; TRDD3 matches 8 bases. The CDR3 is 21 amino acids. Germline CDR1 TSWWSYY, CDR2 QGS. Trimming removed 4 bases from V and 0 bases from J; junction bases left unmatched: 22. CDR3 sequence: CALGALFATSLGDLDTDKLIF. CDR3 nucleotide sequence: TGTGCTCTTGGGGCACTTTTCGCTACGAGCCTGGGGGACTTGGACACCGATAAACTCATCTTT.

The chain has TRDV1 and TRDJ1; no reliable D call. Germline V CDR1 and CDR2: TSWWSYY, QGS. This CDR3 region has 14 residues. Trimming removed 9 bases at V and 0 bases at J, with 14 bases between. In nucleotides, the CDR3 is TGTGCTCTCCAATTAAGGGAGTACACCGATAAACTCATCTTT. Translating it yields CALQLREYTDKLIF.